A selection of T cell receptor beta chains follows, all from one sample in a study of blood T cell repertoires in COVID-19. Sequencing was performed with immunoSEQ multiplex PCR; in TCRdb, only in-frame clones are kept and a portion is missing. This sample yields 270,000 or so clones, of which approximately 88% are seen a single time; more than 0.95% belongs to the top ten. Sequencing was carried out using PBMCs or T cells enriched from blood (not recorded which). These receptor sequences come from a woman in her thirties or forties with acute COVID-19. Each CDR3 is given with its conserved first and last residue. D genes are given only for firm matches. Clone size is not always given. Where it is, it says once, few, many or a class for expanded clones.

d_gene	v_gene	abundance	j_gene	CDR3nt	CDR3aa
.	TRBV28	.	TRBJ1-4	TGTGCCAGCAGGTGGGGGCCTAATGAAAAACTGTTTTTT	CASRWGPNEKLFF
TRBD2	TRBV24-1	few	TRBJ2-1	TGTGCCACCAGTGATGTGAGATCTAGCGGGAGGGCCAATGAGCAGTTCTTC	CATSDVRSSGRANEQFF
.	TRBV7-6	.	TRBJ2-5	TGTGCCAGCAGCTTAGCGAGGACTAATTGGGCCCAGTACTTC	CASSLARTNWAQYF
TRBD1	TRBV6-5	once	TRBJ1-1	TGTGCCAGCAGTAGTCCCGGGACAGCGAACACTGAAGCTTTCTTT	CASSSPGTANTEAFF
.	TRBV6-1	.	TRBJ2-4	TGTGCCAGCAGTGAACTGCCAGGGGACAAAAACATTCAGTACTTC	CASSELPGDKNIQYF
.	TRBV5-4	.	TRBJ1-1	TGTGCCAGCAGCTTGGCTGCAGGGGTTGACACTGAAGCTTTCTTT	CASSLAAGVDTEAFF
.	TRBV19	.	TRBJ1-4	TGTGCCAGTAGTACGACAGGTGGTAATGAAAAACTGTTTTTT	CASSTTGGNEKLFF
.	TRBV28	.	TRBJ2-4	TGTGCCAGCAGTTCGGGCAGGGCTGACAAAAACATTCAGTACTTC	CASSSGRADKNIQYF
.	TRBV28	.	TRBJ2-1	TGTGCCAGCAGTTTAAGGCTTTCGGGGGTATACAATGAGCAGTTCTTC	CASSLRLSGVYNEQFF
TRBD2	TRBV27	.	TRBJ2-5	TGTGCCAGCAGCCCTAACGCGGCTAGCGGGGCACAAGAGACCCAGTACTTC	CASSPNAASGAQETQYF
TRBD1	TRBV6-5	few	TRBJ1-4	TGTGCCAGCAGAGGGGACAGGGTGGGGGATGAAAAACTGTTTTTT	CASRGDRVGDEKLFF
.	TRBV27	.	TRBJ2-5	TGTGCCAGCAGACAGGGTTTCCAAGAGACCCAGTACTTC	CASRQGFQETQYF
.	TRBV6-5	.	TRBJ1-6	TGTGCCAGCAGTTACAGCGGCGGAGGGAATTCACCCCTCCACTTT	CASSYSGGGNSPLHF
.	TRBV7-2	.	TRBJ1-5	TGTGCCAGCAGCTTAGGCAGGCATCAGCCCCAGCATTTT	CASSLGRHQPQHF
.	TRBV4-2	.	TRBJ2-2	TGTGCCAGCAGCCAAGAGCGAGGAGTAGCCTGGCACACCGGGGAGCTGTTTTTT	CASSQERGVAWHTGELFF
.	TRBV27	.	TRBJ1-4	TGTGCCAGCAGTTTACTGGGGTTCTACGGGGCAACTAATGAAAAACTGTTTTTT	CASSLLGFYGATNEKLFF
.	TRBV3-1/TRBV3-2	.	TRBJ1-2	TGTGCCAGCAGCCAAGATTCAGGATCCAATGGCTACACCTTC	CASSQDSGSNGYTF
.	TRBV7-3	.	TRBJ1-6	TGTGCCAGCAGCTCCTATGCAAGGGCAGAGGGAAATTCACCCCTCCACTTT	CASSSYARAEGNSPLHF
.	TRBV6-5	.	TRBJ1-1	TGTGCCAGCAGGGGGCGGGGCTACACTGAAGCTTTCTTT	CASRGRGYTEAFF
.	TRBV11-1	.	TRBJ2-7	TGTGCCAGCAGCTTAACAGGCTACGAGCAGTACTTC	CASSLTGYEQYF
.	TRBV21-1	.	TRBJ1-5	TGTGCCAGCAGCAAATGGACAGGGGAGTCTCAGCCCCAGCATTTT	CASSKWTGESQPQHF
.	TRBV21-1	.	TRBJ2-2	TGTGCCAGCACCCATCTTGGACTAGCGGGATACACCGGGGAGCTGTTTTTT	CASTHLGLAGYTGELFF
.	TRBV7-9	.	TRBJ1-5	TGTGCCAGCAGTCGATTAGGGGGAGAGGGTCAGCCCCAGCATTTT	CASSRLGGEGQPQHF
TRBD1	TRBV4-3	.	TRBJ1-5	TGCGCCAGCAGCCAAACCGGGACAGGGGGCCGCCAGCCCCAGCATTTT	CASSQTGTGGRQPQHF
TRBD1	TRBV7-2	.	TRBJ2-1	TGTGCCAGCAGCTTCGACAGGGTATACAATGAGCAGTTCTTC	CASSFDRVYNEQFF
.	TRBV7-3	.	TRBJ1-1	TGTGCCAGCAGCTTAAGGGGGGGCAGGCACACTGAAGCTTTCTTT	CASSLRGGRHTEAFF
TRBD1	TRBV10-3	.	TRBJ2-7	TGTGCCACAACCGGGACAGGGGGCGCCTACGAGCAGTACTTC	CATTGTGGAYEQYF
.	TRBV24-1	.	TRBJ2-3	TGTGCCACCAGTGATTATGACGGGGCAGATACGCAGTATTTT	CATSDYDGADTQYF
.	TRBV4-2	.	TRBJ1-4	TGTGCCAGCAGCCAAGATTGGGGAACGCGGGAAGAAAAACTGTTTTTT	CASSQDWGTREEKLFF
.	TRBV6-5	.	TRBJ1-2	TGTGCCAGCAGTTACGGCAGGGTCGGCTATGGCTACACCTTC	CASSYGRVGYGYTF
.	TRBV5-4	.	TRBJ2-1	TGTGCCAGCAGCTCTCCCACAGGCTACAATGAGCAGTTCTTC	CASSSPTGYNEQFF
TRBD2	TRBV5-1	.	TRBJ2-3	TGCGCCAGCAGCTGGGGGACTAGCGAGGACACAGATACGCAGTATTTT	CASSWGTSEDTDTQYF
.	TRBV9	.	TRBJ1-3	TGTGCCAGCAGCGTAGGACAACTCTTCTCTGGAAACACCATATATTTT	CASSVGQLFSGNTIYF